This T cell receptor (beta chain) was identified during a study of blood T cell repertoires in COVID-19. This CDR3 region has 16 residues. The trim removed 1 base at V and 4 bases at J, leaving 3 bases unmatched. CDR1 LGHDT and CDR2 YNNKEL come from the germline V gene (reference sequence). The protocol was immunoSEQ multiplex PCR, while the TCRdb copy is restricted to in-frame clones and leaves out a portion. The repertoire holds some 100,000 clones, with around nine tenths as singletons. The J gene is TRBJ1-5, the V gene TRBV3-1 (or the pseudogene TRBV3-2), with 11 bases identical to TRBD1. The sequence was obtained from a man in his forties or fifties with acute or convalescent COVID-19. Sequences were obtained from peripheral blood. CDR3 sequence: CASSQGGQGANQPQHF. The CDR3 DNA sequence: TGTGCCAGCAGCCAAGGAGGACAGGGGGCGAATCAGCCCCAGCATTTT.